This TCR beta chain was sequenced in a study of T cells after yellow fever vaccination (dated by TCRdb to the late 2010s). Concerning the study at large: Libraries from fractions with low cell numbers were prepared with the SMART-Seq v4 Ultra Low Input RNA kit. To follow T-cell clones before and after primary and booster YFV17D yellow fever vaccination, bulk TCR alpha and beta repertoires were sequenced over time. The cohort comprised two healthy male donors, one aged 18 to 29 and one aged 30 to 40 years. Bulk PBMC replicates and cell subsets were isolated from blood drawn at multiple timepoints before and after both primary and secondary immunization. The study at large found these results: Because the study included only a couple of donors, the extent to which the findings can be generalized is limited. After the booster, most clones that had expanded after primary vaccination were detected again (around 97% of CD4 and roughly 86% of CD8), suggesting broad maintenance of memory. The secondary T-cell response was found to be weaker but faster than the primary response, with a peak reached on day 5 rather than on day 15. A small share of clonotypes was detected in both CD4 and CD8 compartments, with the overlap likely arising from convergent recombination. FACS-sorted repertoires could contain abundant contaminating clonotypes from the bulk population, so computational filtering was required.

The CDR3 runs 18 amino acids, cysteine and phenylalanine included. Only the CDR3 DNA stays, 54 bases, in frame from base 1. After removal of 0 bases from V and 5 bases from J, the junction retains 10 bases not matched to a gene. From the germline V gene, CDR1 is LGHNA and CDR2 is YSLEER. TCR cDNA was synthesized by 5'RACE template switching, which introduced a universal primer site and unique molecular identifiers. Priming of cDNA synthesis was performed from both the TCR alpha and TCR beta constant segments. Libraries were amplified in two PCR steps, with sample barcodes and sequencing adapters added in the second step. Sequencing of libraries was performed on Illumina HiSeq 2500 (2x100 bp) or NovaSeq (2x150 bp). Processing in the source paper ran as follows. Demultiplexing of reads and collapsing into UMI consensus sequences were performed with MIGEC, and V(D)J alignment was carried out with MiXCR. Vaccine-responding clonotypes were identified with edgeR using replicate PBMC samples, with FDR below 0.01 and a log2 fold change above 5 up to day 15 being required. CD4 or CD8 identity was assigned to each bulk clonotype according to whether the clonotype was present at higher abundance in the sequenced CD4 repertoire or the sequenced CD8 repertoire. TCRdb reran the public reads through fastp at Q25 and MiXCR, keeping productive beta chains. Entries that share a CDR3 protein sequence are merged under the most common genes and DNA. TCRdb's processing, not the authors' own work, is the source of the V and J calls. A total of some 390,000 distinct CDR3 sequences appear in this sample, about 6% of them only once. About 15% of the sample goes to the ten largest clones.

With respect to this clonotype: Which antigen it targets is not known. No qualities accompany the bases; no much larger clone lies one base away.

The meaning of the sample's treatment or condition label: live attenuated yellow fever vaccine strain. At every blood-draw timepoint, two biological replicates of bulk PBMCs were collected. PBMCs were isolated from peripheral blood using a standard Ficoll-Paque protocol. TriZol was used to extract RNA from bulk PBMCs, CD4 and CD8 fractions, and dextramer-positive and dextramer-negative fractions. The sample consisted of PBMCs, taken 5 days after the yellow fever booster vaccination. The TCR originated in a man aged 25-40 years who received the YFV17D yellow fever vaccine. The sequence joins TRBV4-3 to TRBJ2-3; TRBD2 fits 11 bases in the junction. This receptor carries the CDR3 CASSQEGLAGGVQDTQYF. The DNA reads as follows: TGCGCCAGCAGCCAAGAGGGGCTAGCGGGAGGAGTTCAAGATACGCAGTATTTT.